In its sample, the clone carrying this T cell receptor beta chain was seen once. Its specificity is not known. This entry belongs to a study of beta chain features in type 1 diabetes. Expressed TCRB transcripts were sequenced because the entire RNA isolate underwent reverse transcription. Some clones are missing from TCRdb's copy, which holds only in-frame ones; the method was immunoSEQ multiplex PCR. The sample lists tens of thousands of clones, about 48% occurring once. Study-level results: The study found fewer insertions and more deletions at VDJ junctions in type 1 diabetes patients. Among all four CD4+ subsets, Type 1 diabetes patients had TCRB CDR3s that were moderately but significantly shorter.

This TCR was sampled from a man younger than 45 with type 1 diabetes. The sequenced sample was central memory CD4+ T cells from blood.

The CDR3 DNA follows: TGTGCCAGCAGGTCACAAGAGACCCAGTACTTC. It is translated as CASRSQETQYF. The chain is built from TRBV6-6 and TRBJ2-5; D is unresolved. There are 11 residues in the CDR3. The germline gives CDR1 MNHNY, CDR2 SVGAGI (reference sequence). Between the trimmed V and J ends, which lost 6 bases and 2 bases, there was a span of 4 bases.